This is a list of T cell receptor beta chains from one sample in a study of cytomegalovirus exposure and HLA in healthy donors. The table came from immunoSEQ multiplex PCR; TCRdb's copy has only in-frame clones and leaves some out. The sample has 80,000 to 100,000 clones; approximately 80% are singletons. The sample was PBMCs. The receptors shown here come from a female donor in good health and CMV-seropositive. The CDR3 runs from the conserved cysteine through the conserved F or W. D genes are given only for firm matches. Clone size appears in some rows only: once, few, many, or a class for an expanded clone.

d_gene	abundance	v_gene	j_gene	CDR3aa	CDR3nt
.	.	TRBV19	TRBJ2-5	CASSRDWNAKEETQYF	TGTGCCAGTAGTAGGGACTGGAACGCCAAGGAAGAGACCCAGTACTTC
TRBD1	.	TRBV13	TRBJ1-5	CASSTRRQGSNQPQHF	TGTGCCAGCAGCACTAGGAGACAGGGATCCAATCAGCCCCAGCATTTT
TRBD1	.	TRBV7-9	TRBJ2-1	CASSLTKGQAIHEQFF	TGTGCCAGCAGCTTAACGAAAGGACAGGCAATACATGAGCAGTTCTTC
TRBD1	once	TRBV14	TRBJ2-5	CASSQDRTGTLQETQYF	TGTGCCAGCAGCCAAGACAGGACAGGCACCCTCCAAGAGACCCAGTACTTC
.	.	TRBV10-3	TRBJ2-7	CAISGTVGTSSYEQYF	TGTGCCATCAGTGGAACAGTAGGGACTTCTTCCTACGAGCAGTACTTC
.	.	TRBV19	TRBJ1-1	CASKRENTEAFF	TGTGCCAGTAAGCGAGAGAACACTGAAGCTTTCTTT
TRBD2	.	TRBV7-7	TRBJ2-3	CASSLAGDGGTQYF	TGTGCTAGCAGCTTAGCGGGAGACGGGGGGACGCAGTATTTT
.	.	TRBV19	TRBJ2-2	CASRPGQSTGELFF	TGTGCCAGTAGACCGGGACAATCCACCGGGGAGCTGTTTTTT
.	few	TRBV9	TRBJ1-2	CASSGSSGYTF	TGTGCCAGCAGCGGGAGTTCTGGCTACACCTTC
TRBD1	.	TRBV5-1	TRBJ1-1	CASSRDRGVSAEAFF	TGCGCCAGCAGCCGGGACAGGGGGGTCAGCGCTGAAGCTTTCTTT
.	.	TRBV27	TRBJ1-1	CASSPLGWDTEAFF	TGTGCCAGCAGTCCCCTAGGTTGGGACACTGAAGCTTTCTTT
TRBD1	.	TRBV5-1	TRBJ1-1	CASSLFGTDTEAFF	TGCGCCAGCAGCTTGTTTGGGACAGACACTGAAGCTTTCTTT
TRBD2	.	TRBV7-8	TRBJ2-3	CASSSDYGSGSTDTQYF	TGTGCCAGCAGCTCGGACTATGGTAGCGGGAGCACAGATACGCAGTATTTT
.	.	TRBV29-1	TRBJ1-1	CSVEGRGTEAFF	TGCAGCGTTGAGGGCCGGGGCACTGAAGCTTTCTTT
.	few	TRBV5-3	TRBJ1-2	CARPLREHYGYTF	TGTGCCAGGCCCTTGAGGGAGCACTATGGCTACACCTTC
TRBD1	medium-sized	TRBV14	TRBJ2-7	CASSQEGQGTYEQYF	TGTGCCAGCAGCCAAGAGGGACAGGGCACCTACGAGCAGTACTTC
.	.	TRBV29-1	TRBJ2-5	CSVHATGLRQTQYF	TGCAGCGTTCACGCCACAGGGTTGCGCCAGACCCAGTACTTC
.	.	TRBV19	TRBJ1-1	CASSILRQRKGNTEAFF	TGTGCCAGTAGTATATTACGACAGCGAAAGGGTAACACTGAAGCTTTCTTT
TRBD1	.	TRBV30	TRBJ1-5	CAWSIDRDQPQHF	TGTGCCTGGTCTATCGACAGGGACCAGCCCCAGCATTTT
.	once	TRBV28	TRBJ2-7	CASSVVAYEQYF	TGTGCCAGCAGCGTAGTCGCCTACGAGCAGTACTTC
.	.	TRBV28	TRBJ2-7	CASSPRTEAYEQYF	TGTGCCAGTAGCCCCCGGACGGAGGCCTACGAGCAGTACTTC
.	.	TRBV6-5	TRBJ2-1	CASTLDGWEFF	TGTGCCAGCACCCTCGACGGGTGGGAGTTCTTC
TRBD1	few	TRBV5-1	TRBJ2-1	CASSDDRGPYNEQFF	TGCGCCAGCAGCGATGACAGGGGGCCCTACAATGAGCAGTTCTTC
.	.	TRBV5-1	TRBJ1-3	CASSLGRGFSGNTIYF	TGCGCCAGCAGCTTGGGCAGGGGCTTCTCTGGAAACACCATATATTTT
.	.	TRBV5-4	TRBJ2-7	CASSFLGSSYEQYF	TGTGCCAGCAGCTTTCTAGGGAGCTCCTACGAGCAGTACTTC
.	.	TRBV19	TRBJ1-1	CASSIVDSLNTEAFF	TGTGCCAGTAGTATAGTGGACAGCCTGAACACTGAAGCTTTCTTT
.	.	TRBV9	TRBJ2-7	CASSLSGTPYYEQYF	TGTGCCAGCAGCCTTTCCGGGACACCTTACTACGAGCAGTACTTC
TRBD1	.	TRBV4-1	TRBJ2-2	CASSQDLRTGGLTGELFF	TGCGCCAGCAGCCAAGATCTTCGTACAGGGGGCTTAACCGGGGAGCTGTTTTTT
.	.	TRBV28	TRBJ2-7	CASSSMEGQAREQYF	TGTGCCAGCAGTTCTATGGAGGGCCAGGCGAGAGAGCAGTACTTC
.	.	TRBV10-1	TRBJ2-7	CASSGWRGKYF	TGCGCCAGCAGTGGCTGGCGGGGAAAGTACTTC
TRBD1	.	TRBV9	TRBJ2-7	CASSGPFATGVQEQYF	TGTGCCAGCAGCGGCCCGTTCGCGACAGGGGTACAGGAGCAGTACTTC
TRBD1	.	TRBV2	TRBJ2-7	CATTGGSGNSRNEQYF	TGTGCCACCACAGGGGGGTCAGGGAATAGTAGGAACGAGCAGTACTTC
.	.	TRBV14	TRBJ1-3	CASSQTGSSGNTIYF	TGTGCCAGCAGCCAAACCGGGAGCTCTGGAAACACCATATATTTT
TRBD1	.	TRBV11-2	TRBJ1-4	CASSYGTAYEKLFF	TGTGCCAGCAGCTACGGGACAGCCTATGAAAAACTGTTTTTT
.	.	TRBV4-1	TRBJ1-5	CASSRTSNQPQHF	TGCGCCAGCAGCCGAACAAGCAATCAGCCCCAGCATTTT
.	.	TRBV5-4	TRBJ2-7	CASSAGSREQYF	TGTGCCAGCAGCGCGGGTTCTCGGGAGCAGTACTTC
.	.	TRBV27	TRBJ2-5	CASSLLGGETQYF	TGTGCCAGCAGTTTATTGGGGGGAGAGACCCAGTACTTC
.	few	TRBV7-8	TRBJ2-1	CASSLMTYNEQFF	TGTGCCAGCAGCTTAATGACTTACAATGAGCAGTTCTTC
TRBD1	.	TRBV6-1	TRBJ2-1	CASSVSGTGNEQFF	TGTGCCAGCAGTGTTTCCGGGACAGGGAATGAGCAGTTCTTC
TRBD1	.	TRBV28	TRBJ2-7	CASSRQGRTYEQYF	TGTGCCAGCAGTCGACAGGGGAGGACCTACGAGCAGTACTTC
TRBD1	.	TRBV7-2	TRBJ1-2	CASSRTGGGGGYTF	TGTGCCAGCAGCCGTACAGGGGGCGGAGGAGGCTACACCTTC
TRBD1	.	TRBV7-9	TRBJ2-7	CASSQTGGITYEQYF	TGTGCCAGCAGCCAGACAGGGGGTATAACCTACGAGCAGTACTTC
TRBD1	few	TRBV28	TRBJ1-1	CASRDPRTGGENTEAFF	TGTGCCAGCAGGGACCCCAGGACAGGGGGCGAGAACACTGAAGCTTTCTTT
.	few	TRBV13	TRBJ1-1	CASSLGLRGGYVNTEAFF	TGTGCCAGCAGCTTAGGCTTGCGTGGAGGGTACGTGAACACTGAAGCTTTCTTT
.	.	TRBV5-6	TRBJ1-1	CASSTGQTANTEAFF	TGTGCCAGCAGCACTGGACAGACTGCGAACACTGAAGCTTTCTTT
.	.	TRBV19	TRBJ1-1	CASSIAQGGGTEAFF	TGTGCCAGTAGTATAGCGCAGGGCGGTGGCACTGAAGCTTTCTTT
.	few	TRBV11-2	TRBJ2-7	CASSWRTGASEQYF	TGTGCCAGCAGCTGGAGGACGGGAGCGAGCGAGCAGTACTTC